The rows below give T cell receptor beta chains drawn from one sample of a study of regulatory T cells in long-lasting Graves disease. From the multiplex PCR reads, TCRdb called clonotypes with MiXCR, one entry per CDR3 protein. Seen here are roughly 500,000 distinct CDR3 sequences, less than 15% observed once, and the top ten hold more than 8.5%. These data were also reused for a study on T cells in Graves' hyperthyroidism and ophthalmopathy.

The material was peripheral blood mononuclear cells (PBMCs), obtained at new diagnosis, from a patient treated with antithyroid drugs. Receptors were obtained from a man aged 30 to 45 with Graves disease. Each CDR3 is given with its conserved first and last residue.

V	length	J	CDR3
TRBV28	14	TRBJ2-5	CASSWGGLQETQYF
TRBV15	13	TRBJ2-7	CATSSRFRHEQYF
TRBV19	17	TRBJ2-3	CASSMTGGRASTDTQYF
TRBV24-1	13	TRBJ1-2	CATSDRDEKGYTF
TRBV27	13	TRBJ2-5	CASSFRPGETQYF
TRBV29-1	16	TRBJ2-3	CSVEDLRAGSTDTQYF
TRBV7-9	14	TRBJ2-7	CASSRPGQGYEQYF
TRBV12-3/TRBV12-4	14	TRBJ1-1	CASSQRGAGTEAFF
TRBV20-1	14	TRBJ2-5	CSARVSSPQETQYF
TRBV25-1	16	TRBJ2-1	CAPWLSERGVGNEQFF
TRBV9	14	TRBJ2-5	CASSEGRGQETQYF
TRBV10-3	11	TRBJ2-7	CASSTDSEQYF
TRBV7-9	16	TRBJ1-1	CASSLAQTGRNTEAFF
TRBV12-5	14	TRBJ2-2	CASGPTTTRGELFF
TRBV10-1	13	TRBJ1-5	CANSFQGFQPQHF
TRBV12-3/TRBV12-4	15	TRBJ1-2	CASSLRDRVRRGYTF
TRBV5-5	15	TRBJ2-7	CASSRLAGPLYEQYF
TRBV28	14	TRBJ1-1	CASNQEGRDTEAFF
TRBV19	12	TRBJ1-2	CASSTPNYGYTF
TRBV19	19	TRBJ2-4	CASSITSGLGGVAKNIQYF
TRBV7-3	13	TRBJ2-7	CASSFSDSYEQYF
TRBV2	15	TRBJ2-7	CASRGGAGASYEQYF
TRBV25-1	15	TRBJ1-5	CANSDSGRVNQPQHF
TRBV7-2	15	TRBJ2-1	CASSLGGTSSNEQFF
TRBV15	15	TRBJ1-1	CATSMEGTLNTEAFF
TRBV19	18	TRBJ2-1	CASSSTGTFGRVFNEQFF
TRBV28	13	TRBJ1-1	CASSVSQGTEAFF
TRBV24-1	14	TRBJ2-2	CATSVTGRTGELFF
TRBV20-1	15	TRBJ1-4	CSAPYSFFTNEKLFF
TRBV10-3	13	TRBJ2-7	CATQEGAVSEQYF
TRBV15	17	TRBJ2-3	CATSGGLAGGMADTQYF
TRBV18	15	TRBJ2-1	CASSPEGADYNEQFF
TRBV13	14	TRBJ2-4	CASSLFTAKNIQYF
TRBV7-3	18	TRBJ2-5	CASSLTGGVREEGETQYF
TRBV28	14	TRBJ2-7	CASSLDAQTYEQYF
TRBV12-3/TRBV12-4	17	TRBJ2-7	CASSPLGLAGSSYEQYF
TRBV12-5	15	TRBJ2-1	CASGLRGSSYNEQFF
TRBV11-2	12	TRBJ2-1	CASSSTLAEQFF
TRBV19	13	TRBJ1-1	CASSPEPGTEAFF
TRBV2	17	TRBJ1-4	CASRGATARSTNEKLFF
TRBV20-1	14	TRBJ2-1	CSAQRLAGDDEQFF
TRBV20-1	14	TRBJ1-5	CSARAGASNQPQHF
TRBV12-3/TRBV12-4	13	TRBJ1-2	CASYVQGNHGYTF
TRBV18	15	TRBJ1-2	CASSPPDSTFGGYTF
TRBV13	14	TRBJ2-5	CASSLTGGRKTQYF
TRBV27	15	TRBJ2-7	CASSLGQGGIGEQYF
TRBV27	17	TRBJ2-2	CASSLSVADLNTGELFF
TRBV6-1	15	TRBJ2-7	CASRGGFTGAHEQYF
TRBV6-2/TRBV6-3	15	TRBJ2-7	CASSEGLSSSYEQYF
TRBV20-1	12	TRBJ2-7	CSARDVSGEQYF
TRBV20-1	16	TRBJ2-1	CSARDLGLPSYNEQFF
TRBV11-3	16	TRBJ2-1	CASSLEGTGPYNEQFF
TRBV19	16	TRBJ1-2	CASTEGTFTPLYGYTF
TRBV6-5	18	TRBJ1-5	CASSSVPGLVRSNQPQHF
TRBV29-1	15	TRBJ1-3	CSVLPASGEGNTIYF